A selection of T cell receptor beta chains follows, all from one sample in a study of beta chain features in type 1 diabetes. Data came from immunoSEQ multiplex PCR; TCRdb stores just in-frame clones and leaves some out. The table records hundreds of thousands of clones, about an eighth of them present only once. Sequenced material: naive CD4+ T cells from blood. Receptor source: a man younger than 35 with type 1 diabetes. Each CDR3 is given with its conserved first and last residue. A D gene is named only where the DNA matches it firmly. The size field is filled for only some rows; it gives once, few, many or a size class.

CASSRSTVNTEAFF | TGTGCCAGTAGTAGGTCGACGGTGAACACTGAAGCTTTCTTT | TRBJ1-1 | few | TRBV19 | .
CASSFWTGYGYTF | TGTGCCAGCAGCTTTTGGACAGGGTATGGCTACACCTTC | TRBJ1-2 | few | TRBV5-4 | TRBD1
CASSLGTGNQPQHF | TGTGCCAGCAGTTTAGGGACAGGGAATCAGCCCCAGCATTTT | TRBJ1-5 | few | TRBV27 | TRBD1
CASRRTGGVTEAFF | TGCGCCAGCAGGAGGACAGGGGGCGTGACTGAAGCTTTCTTT | TRBJ1-1 | . | TRBV4-3 | TRBD1
CSARGYEQYF | TGCAGTGCGCGAGGCTACGAGCAGTACTTC | TRBJ2-7 | few | TRBV20-1 | .
CASSAMGLAGGGETQYF | TGTGCCAGCAGCGCAATGGGACTAGCGGGAGGGGGAGAGACCCAGTACTTC | TRBJ2-5 | . | TRBV5-4 | TRBD2
CASSDPEGREKLFF | TGTGCCAGCAGTGATCCGGAGGGACGAGAAAAACTGTTTTTT | TRBJ1-4 | few | TRBV6-4 | .
CASSPYGTYNTEAFF | TGTGCCAGCAGCCCCTACGGGACCTATAACACTGAAGCTTTCTTT | TRBJ1-1 | few | TRBV5-6 | .
CATSSLMRYGSTDTQYF | TGTGCCACCAGCAGTCTCATGAGGTATGGGAGCACAGATACGCAGTATTTT | TRBJ2-3 | few | TRBV15 | .
CASSLLYSTDTQYF | TGTGCCAGCAGCCTCCTATATAGCACAGATACGCAGTATTTT | TRBJ2-3 | few | TRBV7-2 | .
CASSLMRTRYNEQFF | TGCGCCAGCAGCTTGATGCGGACCCGTTACAATGAGCAGTTCTTC | TRBJ2-1 | . | TRBV5-1 | .
CAWKRRDSPLHF | TGTGCCTGGAAACGGAGGGACTCACCCCTCCACTTT | TRBJ1-6 | . | TRBV30 | .
CASSLRGGDRRREQYF | TGTGCCAGCAGCTTAAGAGGAGGGGACAGGAGGCGCGAGCAGTACTTC | TRBJ2-7 | few | TRBV7-8 | TRBD1
CASSPNEQFF | TGTGCCAGCAGTCCAAATGAGCAGTTCTTC | TRBJ2-1 | . | TRBV2 | .
CAISEPAYEQYF | TGTGCCATCAGTGAGCCTGCCTACGAGCAGTACTTC | TRBJ2-7 | . | TRBV10-3 | .
CASSPRVANTGELFF | TGTGCCAGCTCACCAAGAGTAGCGAACACCGGGGAGCTGTTTTTT | TRBJ2-2 | . | TRBV18 | .
CSGDRGRETQYF | TGCAGCGGCGACAGGGGGCGAGAGACCCAGTACTTC | TRBJ2-5 | few | TRBV29-1 | TRBD1
CASSQNAPGVSYNEQFF | TGCGCCAGCAGCCAAAATGCCCCAGGGGTCTCCTACAATGAGCAGTTCTTC | TRBJ2-1 | . | TRBV4-1 | .
CASSLLVNTEAFF | TGTGCCAGCAGCCTCTTGGTGAACACTGAAGCTTTCTTT | TRBJ1-1 | . | TRBV6-5 | .
CASSFQTGPYEQYF | TGTGCCAGCAGCTTCCAGACAGGGCCCTACGAGCAGTACTTC | TRBJ2-7 | . | TRBV7-2 | TRBD1
CAWSFAENIQYF | TGTGCCTGGAGTTTCGCGGAAAACATTCAGTACTTC | TRBJ2-4 | . | TRBV30 | .
CASSKTPNQPQHF | TGTGCTAGCAGCAAGACCCCCAATCAGCCCCAGCATTTT | TRBJ1-5 | few | TRBV7-7 | .